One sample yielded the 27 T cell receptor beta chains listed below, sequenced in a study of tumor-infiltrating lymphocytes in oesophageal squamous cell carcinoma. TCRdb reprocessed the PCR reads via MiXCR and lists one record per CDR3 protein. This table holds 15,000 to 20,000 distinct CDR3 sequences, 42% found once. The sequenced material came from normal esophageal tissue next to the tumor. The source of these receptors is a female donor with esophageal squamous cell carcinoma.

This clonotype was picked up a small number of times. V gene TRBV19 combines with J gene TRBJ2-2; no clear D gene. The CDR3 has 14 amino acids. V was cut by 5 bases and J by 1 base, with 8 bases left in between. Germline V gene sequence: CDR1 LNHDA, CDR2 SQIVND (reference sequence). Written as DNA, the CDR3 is TGTGCCAGTAGTGAGTGGGGGAACACCGGGGAGCTGTTTTTT. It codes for CASSEWGNTGELFF.

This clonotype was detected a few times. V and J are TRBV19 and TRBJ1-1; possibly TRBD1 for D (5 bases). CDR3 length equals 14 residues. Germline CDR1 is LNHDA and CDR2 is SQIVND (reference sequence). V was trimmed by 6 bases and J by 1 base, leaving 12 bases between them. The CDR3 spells CASRYGTSNTEAFF. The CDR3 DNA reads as TGTGCCAGTAGGTACGGGACTTCGAACACTGAAGCTTTCTTT.

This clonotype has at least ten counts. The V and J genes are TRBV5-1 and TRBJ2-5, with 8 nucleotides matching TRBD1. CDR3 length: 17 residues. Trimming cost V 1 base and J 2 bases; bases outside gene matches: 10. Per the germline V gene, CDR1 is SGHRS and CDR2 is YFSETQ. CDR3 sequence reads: CASSLYIGRGLQETQYF. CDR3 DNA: TGCGCCAGCAGCTTGTATATCGGCAGGGGGCTTCAAGAGACCCAGTACTTC. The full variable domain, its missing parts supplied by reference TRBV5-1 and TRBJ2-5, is KAGVTQTPRYLIKTRGQQVTLSCSPISGHRSVSWYQQTPGQGLQFLFEYFSETQRNKGNFPGRFSGRQFSNSRSEMNVSTLELGDSALYLCASSLYIGRGLQETQYFGPGTRLLVL.

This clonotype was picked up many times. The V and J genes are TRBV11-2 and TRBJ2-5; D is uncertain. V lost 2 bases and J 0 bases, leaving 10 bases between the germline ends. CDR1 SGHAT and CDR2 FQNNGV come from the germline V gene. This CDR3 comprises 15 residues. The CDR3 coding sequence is TGTGCCAGCAGCTTATCGTTTGGGGACCAAGAGACCCAGTACTTC. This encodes CASSLSFGDQETQYF.

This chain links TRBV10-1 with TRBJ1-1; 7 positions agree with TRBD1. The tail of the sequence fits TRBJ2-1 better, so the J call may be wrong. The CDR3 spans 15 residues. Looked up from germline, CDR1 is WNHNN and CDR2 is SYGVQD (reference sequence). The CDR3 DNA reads TGCGCCAGCAGCGCCGAGGGAGACAGGGCCTACGAGCAGTTCTTC. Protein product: CASSAEGDRAYEQFF.

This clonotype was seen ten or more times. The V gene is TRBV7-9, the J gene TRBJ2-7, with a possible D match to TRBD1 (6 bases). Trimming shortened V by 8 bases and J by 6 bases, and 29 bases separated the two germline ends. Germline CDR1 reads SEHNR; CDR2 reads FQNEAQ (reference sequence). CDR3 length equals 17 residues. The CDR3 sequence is CASAGARTEKPGSEQYF. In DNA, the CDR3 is TGTGCCAGCGCTGGAGCCCGGACAGAAAAACCTGGGAGCGAGCAGTACTTC.

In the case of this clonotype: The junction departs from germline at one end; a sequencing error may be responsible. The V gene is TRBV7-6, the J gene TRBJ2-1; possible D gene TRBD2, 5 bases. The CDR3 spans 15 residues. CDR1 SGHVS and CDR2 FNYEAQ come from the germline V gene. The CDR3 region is CASSLAYSRGDEQFF. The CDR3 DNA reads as TGTGCTAGCAGCTTAGCGTATTCCCGAGGCGATGAGCAGTTCTTC.

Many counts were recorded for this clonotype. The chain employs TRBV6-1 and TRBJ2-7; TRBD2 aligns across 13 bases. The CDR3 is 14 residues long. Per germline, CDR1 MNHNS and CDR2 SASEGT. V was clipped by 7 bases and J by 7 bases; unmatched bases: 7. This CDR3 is CASKRTSGSWEQYF. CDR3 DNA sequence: TGTGCCAGCAAACGGACTAGCGGGAGTTGGGAGCAGTACTTC.

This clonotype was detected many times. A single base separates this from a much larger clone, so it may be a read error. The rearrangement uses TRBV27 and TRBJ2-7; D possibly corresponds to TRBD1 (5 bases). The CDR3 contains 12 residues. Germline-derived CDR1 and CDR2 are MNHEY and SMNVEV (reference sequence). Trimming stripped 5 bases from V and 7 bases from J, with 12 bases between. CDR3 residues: CASSQTDNEQYF. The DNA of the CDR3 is TGTGCCAGCAGTCAGACGGACAATGAGCAGTACTTC.

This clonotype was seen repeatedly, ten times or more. The CDR3 DNA is TGTGCCAGTAGCGCCTACAATGAGCAGTTCTTC. Translated: CASSAYNEQFF. The chain combines TRBV19 with TRBJ2-1; no clear D. The CDR3 runs to 11 residues. Germline V gene data show CDR1 as LNHDA and CDR2 as SQIVND (reference sequence). V lost 6 bases to trimming and J lost 2 bases, with 2 bases between them.

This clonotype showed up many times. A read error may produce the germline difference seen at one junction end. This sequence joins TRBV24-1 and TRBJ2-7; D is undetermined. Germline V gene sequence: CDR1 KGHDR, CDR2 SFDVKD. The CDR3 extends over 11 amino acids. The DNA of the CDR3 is TGTGCCACCAGTGATGGGGTTAGTTCTGACTTC. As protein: CATSDGVSSDF.

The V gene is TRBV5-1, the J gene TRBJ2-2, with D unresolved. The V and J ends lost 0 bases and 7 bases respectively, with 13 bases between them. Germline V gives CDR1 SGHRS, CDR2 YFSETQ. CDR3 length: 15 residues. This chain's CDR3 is CASSLAQASGGELFF. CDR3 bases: TGCGCCAGCAGCTTGGCCCAAGCCTCTGGCGGGGAGCTGTTTTTT.

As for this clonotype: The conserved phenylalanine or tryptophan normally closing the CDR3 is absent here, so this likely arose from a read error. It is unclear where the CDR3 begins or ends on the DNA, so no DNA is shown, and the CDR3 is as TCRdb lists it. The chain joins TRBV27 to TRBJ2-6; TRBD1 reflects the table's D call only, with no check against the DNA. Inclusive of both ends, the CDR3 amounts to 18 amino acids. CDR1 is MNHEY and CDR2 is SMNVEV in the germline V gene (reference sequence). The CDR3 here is CASSLSGGSKYNEQFFGA.

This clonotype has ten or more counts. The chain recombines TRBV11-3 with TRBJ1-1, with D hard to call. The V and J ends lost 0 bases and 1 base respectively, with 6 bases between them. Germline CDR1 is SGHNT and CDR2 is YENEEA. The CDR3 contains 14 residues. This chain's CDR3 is CASSLDPGNTEAFF. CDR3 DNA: TGTGCCAGCAGCTTAGATCCAGGGAACACTGAAGCTTTCTTT.

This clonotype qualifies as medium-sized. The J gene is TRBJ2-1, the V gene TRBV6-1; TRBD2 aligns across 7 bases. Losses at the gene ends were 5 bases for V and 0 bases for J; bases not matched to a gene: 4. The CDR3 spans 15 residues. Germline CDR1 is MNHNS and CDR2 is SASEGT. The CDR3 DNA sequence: TGTGCCAGCAGTCCTCGGGAGGCCTCCTACAATGAGCAGTTCTTC. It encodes CASSPREASYNEQFF.

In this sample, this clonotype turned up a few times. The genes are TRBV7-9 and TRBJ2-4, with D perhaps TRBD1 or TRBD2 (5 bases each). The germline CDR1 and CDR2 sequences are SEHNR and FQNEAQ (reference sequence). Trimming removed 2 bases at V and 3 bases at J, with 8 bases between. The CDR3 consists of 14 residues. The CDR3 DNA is TGTGCCAGCAGCTTAATGGGGGACAAAAACATTCAGTACTTC. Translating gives CASSLMGDKNIQYF.

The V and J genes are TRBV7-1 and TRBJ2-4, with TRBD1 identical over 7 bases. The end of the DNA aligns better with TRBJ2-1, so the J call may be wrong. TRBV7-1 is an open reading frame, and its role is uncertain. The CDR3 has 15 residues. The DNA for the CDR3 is TGTGCCAGCAGCCGTGGGACAGCCGGTTACAATGAGCAGTTCTTC. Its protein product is CASSRGTAGYNEQFF.

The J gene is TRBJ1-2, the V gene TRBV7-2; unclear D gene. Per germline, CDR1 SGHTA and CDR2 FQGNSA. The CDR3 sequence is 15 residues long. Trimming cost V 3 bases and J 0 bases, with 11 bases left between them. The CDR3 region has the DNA TGTGCCAGCAGCTTCTCCCACGAAGCTAACTATGGCTACACCTTC. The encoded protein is CASSFSHEANYGYTF.

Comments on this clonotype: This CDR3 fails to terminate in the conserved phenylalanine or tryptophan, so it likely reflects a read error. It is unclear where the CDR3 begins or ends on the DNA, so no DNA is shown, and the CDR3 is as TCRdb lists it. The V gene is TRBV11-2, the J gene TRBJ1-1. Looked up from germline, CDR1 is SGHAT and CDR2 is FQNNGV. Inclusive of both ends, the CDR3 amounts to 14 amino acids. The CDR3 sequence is CASSLELYEQYFGP.

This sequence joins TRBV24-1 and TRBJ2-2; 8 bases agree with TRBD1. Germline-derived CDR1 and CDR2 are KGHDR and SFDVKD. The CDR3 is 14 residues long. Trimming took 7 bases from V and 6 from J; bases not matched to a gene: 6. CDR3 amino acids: CATRGQDSSGELFF. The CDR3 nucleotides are TGTGCCACCAGGGGACAGGATTCTTCCGGGGAGCTGTTTTTT.

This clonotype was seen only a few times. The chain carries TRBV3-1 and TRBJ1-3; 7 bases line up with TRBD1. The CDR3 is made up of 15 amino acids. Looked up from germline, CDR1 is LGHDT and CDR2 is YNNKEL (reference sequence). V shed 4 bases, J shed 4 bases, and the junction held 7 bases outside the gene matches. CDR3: CASSPQGVSGNTIYF. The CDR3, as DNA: TGTGCCAGCAGCCCTCAGGGGGTCAGCGGAAACACCATATATTTT.

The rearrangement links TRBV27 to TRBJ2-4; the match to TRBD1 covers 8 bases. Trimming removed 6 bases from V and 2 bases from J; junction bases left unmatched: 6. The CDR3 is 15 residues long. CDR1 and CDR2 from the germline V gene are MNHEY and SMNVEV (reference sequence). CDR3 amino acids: CASRDRVWPKNIQYF. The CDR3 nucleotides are TGTGCCAGCAGGGACAGGGTTTGGCCCAAAAACATTCAGTACTTC.

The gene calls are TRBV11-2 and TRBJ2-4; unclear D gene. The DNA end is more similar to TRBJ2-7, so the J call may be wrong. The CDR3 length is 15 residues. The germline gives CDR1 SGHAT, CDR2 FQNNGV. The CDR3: CASSLDPTRSYEQYF. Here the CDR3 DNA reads TGTGCCAGCAGCTTAGATCCGACGCGGTCCTACGAGCAGTACTTC.

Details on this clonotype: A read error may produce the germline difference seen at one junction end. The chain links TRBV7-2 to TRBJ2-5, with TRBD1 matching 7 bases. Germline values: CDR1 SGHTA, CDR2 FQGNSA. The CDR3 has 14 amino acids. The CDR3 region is CASSRTGAGENQYF. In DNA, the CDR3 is TGTGCCAGCAGCCGAACAGGGGCAGGAGAGAACCAGTACTTC.

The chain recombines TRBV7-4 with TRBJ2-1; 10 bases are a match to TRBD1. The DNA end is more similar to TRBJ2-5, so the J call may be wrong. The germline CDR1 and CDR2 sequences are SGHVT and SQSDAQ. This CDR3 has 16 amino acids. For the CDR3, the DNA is TGTGCCAGCAGCCTTGCCGGGACAGGGGCCGGGGAGACCCAGTACTTC. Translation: CASSLAGTGAGETQYF.

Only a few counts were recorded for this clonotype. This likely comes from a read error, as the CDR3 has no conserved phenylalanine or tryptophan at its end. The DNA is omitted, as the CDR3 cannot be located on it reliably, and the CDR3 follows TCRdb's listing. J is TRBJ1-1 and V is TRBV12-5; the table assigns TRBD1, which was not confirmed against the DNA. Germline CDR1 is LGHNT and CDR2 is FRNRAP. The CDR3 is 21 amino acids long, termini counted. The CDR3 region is CASGLPVPVGATQTMSSSSGQ.

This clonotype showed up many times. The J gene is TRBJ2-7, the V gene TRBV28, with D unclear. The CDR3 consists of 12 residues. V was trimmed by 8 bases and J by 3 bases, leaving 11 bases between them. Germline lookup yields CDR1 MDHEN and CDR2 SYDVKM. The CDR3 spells CASHSPSYEQYF. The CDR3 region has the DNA TGTGCCAGCCACTCCCCCAGCTACGAGCAGTACTTC. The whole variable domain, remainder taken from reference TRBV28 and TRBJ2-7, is DVKVTQSSRYLVKRTGEKVFLECVQDMDHENMFWYRQDPGLGLRLIYFSYDVKMKEKGDIPEGYSVSREKKERFSLILESASTNQTSMYLCASHSPSYEQYFGPGTRLTVT.